The 7 T cell receptor beta chains in this list originate from one sample, sequenced in a study of vaccination and CD4 T cells after COVID-19. Treatment described: approximately 10-day PBMC culture with coronavirus spike peptide pools or control peptides (ViraFEST assay). At the Johns Hopkins FTIC core, DNA taken from cultured CD4+ T cells was sequenced by way of the Oncomine TCR Beta short-read assay. TCRdb reprocessed the PCR reads with MiXCR, giving one entry per CDR3 protein. There are about 21,000 distinct CDR3 sequences in the sample; around 45% occur only once, and 3.5% to 4.5% lies in the top ten. Their cognate antigens are unknown. Sample: CD4+ T cells from blood, cultured in vitro, taken before SARS-CoV-2 vaccination. The source is a human donor who had recovered from COVID-19.

This chain joins TRBV11-3 and TRBJ2-5; 11 nucleotides match TRBD2. CDR1 and CDR2 (germline): SGHNT, YENEEA. The CDR3 loop spans 15 amino acids. Trimming at V came to 4 bases and at J to 7 bases, leaving 8 bases not matched to a gene. CDR3 in amino acids: CASSSRLAGRGTQYF. In DNA, the CDR3 is TGTGCCAGCAGCTCTCGACTAGCGGGAAGGGGGACCCAGTACTTC.

The chain employs TRBV7-2 and TRBJ2-7; 10 bases fit TRBD1. This CDR3 spans 17 amino acids. V lost 0 bases and J lost 5; bases outside the gene matches: 10. Germline assignment: CDR1 SGHTA and CDR2 FQGNSA. The CDR3 nucleotides read TGTGCCAGCAGCTTAGCGTACTGGGGGACAGGGGTTAACGAGCAGTACTTC. Translating gives CASSLAYWGTGVNEQYF.

This chain joins TRBV20-1 and TRBJ2-5; D unclear. CDR1 is DFQATT and CDR2 is SNEGSKA in the germline V gene (reference sequence). V shed 3 bases and J shed 1 base, with 6 bases lying between them. The CDR3 is 12 amino acids. CDR3 region: CSASSAQETQYF. The CDR3 nucleotides read TGCAGTGCTAGCTCAGCCCAAGAGACCCAGTACTTC.

The V gene is TRBV7-9, the J gene TRBJ2-5, with 11 bases aligning to TRBD1. In germline, CDR1 is SEHNR, CDR2 FQNEAQ (reference sequence). The CDR3 runs to 13 residues. V gave up 4 bases and J gave up 8 bases; unmatched junction bases: 3. This chain's CDR3 is CASSSRTGGTQYF. In nucleotides, the CDR3 is TGTGCCAGCAGCTCTCGGACAGGGGGCACCCAGTACTTC.

Here the CDR3 reads CASRVTGDRGYTF. CDR3 nucleotide sequence: TGCGCCTCGCGGGTAACAGGGGATCGTGGCTACACCTTC. The V and J genes are TRBV5-1 and TRBJ1-2; TRBD1 aligns across 7 bases. The germline V gene has CDR1 SGHRS and CDR2 YFSETQ. Trimming at V came to 10 bases and at J to 7 bases, leaving 13 bases not matched to a gene. This CDR3 comprises 13 residues.

The J gene is TRBJ2-3, the V gene TRBV29-1, with 8 bases identical to TRBD2. V lost 4 bases, J lost 0 bases, and 9 bases stayed unmatched. This CDR3 spans 16 amino acids. Germline V gene sequence: CDR1 SQVTM, CDR2 ANQGSEA. For the CDR3, the DNA is TGCAGCGTTGTGGCGGGGGGCCTAACTAGCACAGATACGCAGTATTTT. It translates to CSVVAGGLTSTDTQYF.

This clonotype was seen a few times. The rearrangement uses TRBV19 and TRBJ1-5; D remains unclear. Trimming took 1 base from V and 2 from J, leaving 6 bases between them. The CDR3 covers 14 residues. The V gene's germline CDR1 is LNHDA and CDR2 SQIVND (reference sequence). CDR3 coding DNA: TGTGCCAGTAGTATAGTGGGCGGCAATCAGCCCCAGCATTTT. Translating gives CASSIVGGNQPQHF. The entire variable domain, with the rest obtained from reference TRBV19 and TRBJ1-5, is as follows: DGGITQSPKYLFRKEGQNVTLSCEQNLNHDAMYWYRQDPGQGLRLIYYSQIVNDFQKGDIAEGYSVSREKKESFPLTVTSAQKNPTAFYLCASSIVGGNQPQHFGDGTRLSIL.